A single sample gave rise to the 31 T cell receptor beta chains below, sequenced in a study of monozygotic twins with inflammatory bowel disease. From its re-call of the 5' RACE reads, TCRdb lists each CDR3 protein once, without DNA. This table lists 93,000 or so distinct CDR3 sequences. The specimen sequenced was blood. All receptors derive from a human donor with ulcerative colitis or Crohn's disease, or a healthy co-twin of an affected twin (not recorded which).

J is TRBJ2-5 and V is TRBV5-1. Germline loops: CDR1 SGHRS, CDR2 YFSETQ. The CDR3 runs 15 residues. The CDR3 is CASTTGQVKSETQYF.

The J gene is TRBJ2-2, the V gene TRBV29-1; the D call from TCRdb, TRBD2, cannot be confirmed without DNA. CDR1 and CDR2 from the germline V gene are SQVTM and ANQGSEA. This CDR3 is built from 13 residues. The CDR3 here is CSGRLPNTGELFF.

The chain carries TRBV25-1 and TRBJ2-3; with no DNA, the TCRdb D assignment of TRBD2 cannot be verified. CDR1 and CDR2 (germline): MGHDK, SYGVNS. CDR3 length: 16 amino acids. The CDR3 sequence: CASSARTSAPTDTQYF.

This chain links TRBV29-1 with TRBJ2-3; TCRdb designates TRBD1, a call that cannot be tested without DNA. The CDR3 totals 14 residues. Germline V gene sequence: CDR1 SQVTM, CDR2 ANQGSEA. This chain's CDR3 is CSVSGELSTDTQYF.

The CDR3 here is CASRQTGSTDTQYF. The genes are TRBV7-2 and TRBJ2-3; absent DNA, TCRdb's TRBD1 call cannot be checked. The CDR3 spans 14 residues. Germline loops: CDR1 SGHTA, CDR2 FQGNSA.

This rearrangement joins TRBV7-8 to TRBJ1-4. Per the germline V gene, CDR1 is SGHVS and CDR2 is FQNEAQ. This CDR3 region has 15 residues. The CDR3 reads CASSPYTATNEKLLF.

The CDR3 reads CSVAQRGGADTQYF. The genes are TRBV29-1 and TRBJ2-3; TCRdb's assignment of TRBD2 cannot be checked, as there is no DNA. Germline V lookup: CDR1 SQVTM, CDR2 ANQGSEA. CDR3 length equals 14 residues.

The rearrangement joins TRBV9 to TRBJ2-2. Germline V gene sequence: CDR1 SGDLS, CDR2 YYNGEE. The CDR3 is 12 residues long. The CDR3 protein is CVSATYTGELFF.

The chain joins TRBV24-1 to TRBJ2-2; the TRBD1 assignment by TCRdb is unverifiable without DNA. Germline V CDR1 and CDR2: KGHDR, SFDVKD. This CDR3 has 16 amino acids. The CDR3 is CATSAGGKSNTGELFF.

This sequence joins TRBV5-1 and TRBJ2-1. The CDR3 is 15 amino acids. Germline-derived CDR1 and CDR2 are SGHRS and YFSETQ. The CDR3 loop is CASSLKADAYNEQFF.

The CDR3 reads CATSDTRRLGELFF. The gene calls are TRBV24-1 and TRBJ2-2. This CDR3 is 14 amino acids long. CDR1 and CDR2 from the germline V gene are KGHDR and SFDVKD.

The chain links TRBV4-3 to TRBJ2-5; there is no DNA to check the TCRdb D call of TRBD1. This CDR3 has 18 residues. Germline CDR1 is LGHNA and CDR2 is YSLEER. The CDR3 loop is CASSREPGQGVLGETQYF.

The CDR3 loop is CASSPGLAEDTQYF. The J gene is TRBJ2-3, the V gene TRBV5-6; TCRdb indicates TRBD2, and absent DNA this call remains unverified. The length of the CDR3 is 14 residues. Per germline, CDR1 SGHDT and CDR2 YYEEEE.

The chain recombines TRBV6-5 with TRBJ1-2. This CDR3 has 12 residues. Per germline, CDR1 MNHEY and CDR2 SVGAGI. The CDR3: CASSSGGYGYTF.

CDR3 protein: CAITPQGGNYGYTF. The chain has TRBV10-3 and TRBJ1-2; as DNA is missing, the TRBD1 call by TCRdb cannot be tested. There are 14 residues in the CDR3. From germline, CDR1 is ENHRY and CDR2 SYGVKD.

The chain combines TRBV7-2 with TRBJ2-1; without DNA, the TCRdb call of TRBD1 cannot be checked. Germline loops: CDR1 SGHTA, CDR2 FQGNSA. There are 16 residues in the CDR3. The CDR3 region is CASSPLRLSSYNEQFF.

CDR3 loop: CASGLEGGGHTEAFF. The chain employs TRBV27 and TRBJ1-1. From germline, CDR1 is MNHEY and CDR2 SMNVEV (reference sequence). This CDR3 has 15 amino acids.

This CDR3 reads CASSTRLVAGNEQFF. This chain joins TRBV7-2 and TRBJ2-1; TCRdb returns TRBD2, unconfirmable since there is no DNA. This CDR3 is 15 amino acids long. Germline lookup yields CDR1 SGHTA and CDR2 FQGNSA.

The genes are TRBV4-3 and TRBJ1-2; the D call from TCRdb, TRBD1, cannot be confirmed without DNA. Per germline, CDR1 LGHNA and CDR2 YSLEER. The CDR3 is 19 residues long. CDR3 loop: CASSQQQGGGAQGNYGYTF.

The chain links TRBV7-2 to TRBJ1-4. In germline, CDR1 is SGHTA, CDR2 FQGNSA. The CDR3 has 11 amino acids. The CDR3 sequence: CASSLTGKLFF.

The chain employs TRBV25-1 and TRBJ2-7; the TRBD1 assignment by TCRdb is unverifiable without DNA. The CDR3 is 15 amino acids. The germline V gene encodes CDR1 MGHDK and CDR2 SYGVNS. CDR3 residues: CASSDPGQPNYEQYF.

The J gene is TRBJ2-2, the V gene TRBV5-6; TCRdb outputs TRBD2, but without DNA this stays unchecked. The germline V gene has CDR1 SGHDT and CDR2 YYEEEE. This CDR3 is built from 17 residues. The CDR3 region is CASSNTAGKLLEGELFF.

J is TRBJ2-3 and V is TRBV20-1. This CDR3 is built from 12 residues. Germline lookup yields CDR1 DFQATT and CDR2 SNEGSKA (reference sequence). The chain's CDR3 is CSTVFRSDTQYF.

The V gene is TRBV6-5, the J gene TRBJ1-1; the D call of TRBD1 rests on TCRdb alone, since no DNA is present to check it. Germline V lookup: CDR1 MNHEY, CDR2 SVGAGI. The CDR3 contains 14 residues. The CDR3 loop is CASSYAGFATEAFF.

The J gene is TRBJ2-1, the V gene TRBV6-2 or TRBV6-3; the TCRdb D gene call, TRBD1, has no DNA to confirm it. The CDR3 sequence is 13 residues long. CDR1 is MNHEY and CDR2 is SVGEGT in the germline V gene. This chain's CDR3 is CASSYSGGYEQFF.

The chain uses TRBV6-5 and TRBJ2-2; without DNA, the TCRdb call of TRBD2 cannot be checked. CDR3 length equals 15 residues. CDR1 is MNHEY and CDR2 is SVGAGI in the germline V gene. The CDR3 region is CASSLLAGGPGELFF.

The CDR3 sequence is CASSLGATSGGYTF. V gene TRBV12-3 or TRBV12-4 combines with J gene TRBJ1-2. This CDR3 contains 14 residues.

The gene calls are TRBV5-1 and TRBJ2-3; no DNA is available, so the TRBD1 call from TCRdb remains unchecked. The germline CDR1 and CDR2 sequences are SGHRS and YFSETQ. CDR3 length: 17 residues. The CDR3 region is CASSNPGQGVNRDTQYF.

This rearrangement joins TRBV12-3 or TRBV12-4 to TRBJ1-4; TCRdb's D call, TRBD1, is unchecked because there is no DNA. The CDR3 loop spans 15 amino acids. The chain's CDR3 is CASSGGTAFNEKLFF.

The rearrangement links TRBV5-4 to TRBJ2-3; there is no DNA to check the TCRdb D call of TRBD1. The length of the CDR3 is 15 residues. Germline assignment: CDR1 SGHNT and CDR2 YYREEE (reference sequence). The CDR3 loop reads CASTTGGDSTDTQYF.

V is TRBV9 and J is TRBJ2-3; TCRdb calls TRBD2, which cannot be checked without DNA. CDR1 and CDR2 (germline): SGDLS, YYNGEE. This CDR3 is built from 20 residues. The CDR3 loop reads CASSVHGTSGRALGTDTQYF.